Listed here are 27 T cell receptor beta chains from one sample, sequenced in a study of regulatory T cells in long-lasting Graves disease. Building the TCR beta libraries relied on iRepertoire HTBI primers, and CDR3 regions underwent Arm-PCR. TCRdb reanalysed the multiplex PCR reads using MiXCR and keeps one entry per CDR3 protein. This sample carries a few hundred thousand distinct CDR3 sequences, around 20% of them seen once, and the ten largest clones take 14%. Time point: newly diagnosed GD, antithyroid drugs for less than 3 months. There was RNA extracted from PBMCs, and the TCR library was made from it. This material consisted of peripheral blood mononuclear cells (PBMCs), taken at new diagnosis, from a patient treated with antithyroid drugs. All receptors derive from a female donor with Graves disease.

The J gene is TRBJ1-1, the V gene TRBV7-2; D uncertain. Trimming took 6 bases from V and 1 from J, leaving 15 bases between them. Germline assignment: CDR1 SGHTA and CDR2 FQGNSA. The length of the CDR3 is 15 residues. The DNA for the CDR3 is TGTGCCAGCAGGACAAAGATTGGGTGGAACACTGAAGCTTTCTTT. As protein: CASRTKIGWNTEAFF.

The table lists this clonotype with a few counts. A much larger clone lies one base from this, so it may be a read error. J is TRBJ2-3 and V is TRBV6-1; D may be TRBD1 or TRBD2 (5 bases each). The length of the CDR3 is 16 residues. Trimming took off 2 bases at V and 5 bases at J, with 17 bases between the two ends. The V gene's germline CDR1 is MNHNS and CDR2 SASEGT. This CDR3 is CASSELGLQEEDTQYF. CDR3 DNA: TGTGCCAGCAGTGAATTGGGTTTACAGGAGGAAGATACGCAGTATTTT.

The J gene is TRBJ1-2, the V gene TRBV10-3, with TRBD1 matching over 12 bases. V lost 10 bases to trimming and J lost 8 bases; unmatched junction nucleotides: 8. CDR3 length equals 13 residues. The germline V gene has CDR1 ENHRY and CDR2 SYGVKD. In nucleotides, the CDR3 is TGTGCCACCTCCGGGACAGGGGGCGGAGGCTACACCTTC. Protein: CATSGTGGGGYTF.

This clonotype was seen at least ten times. The J gene is TRBJ2-7, the V gene TRBV12-3 or TRBV12-4; 12 positions match TRBD2. V lost 3 bases, J lost 4 bases, and 10 bases stayed unmatched. This CDR3 spans 17 amino acids. CDR3 sequence reads: CASSFAPSGGAMYEQYF. CDR3 coding DNA: TGTGCCAGCAGTTTTGCGCCTAGCGGGGGGGCCATGTACGAGCAGTACTTC.

This clonotype was counted at least ten times. The V and J genes are TRBV5-1 and TRBJ2-7; 8 bases align to TRBD2. Germline CDR1 and CDR2: SGHRS and YFSETQ. The CDR3 is made up of 14 amino acids. Germline trimming cut 4 bases from V and 3 bases from J; bases unmatched to any gene: 6. Written as DNA, the CDR3 is TGCGCCAGCAGCCCAGGACTAGCAGACTACGAGCAGTACTTC. Its translation: CASSPGLADYEQYF. Variable domain in full (rest from reference TRBV5-1 and TRBJ2-7): KAGVTQTPRYLIKTRGQQVTLSCSPISGHRSVSWYQQTPGQGLQFLFEYFSETQRNKGNFPGRFSGRQFSNSRSEMNVSTLELGDSALYLCASSPGLADYEQYFGPGTRLTVT.

At least ten counts were recorded for this clonotype. V gene TRBV20-1 combines with J gene TRBJ2-3, with D possibly matching TRBD1 (6 bases). The CDR3 has 15 residues. CDR1 is DFQATT, CDR2 SNEGSKA, per germline (reference sequence). With 6 bases removed from V and 0 bases from J, the gap between germline ends came to 16 bases. DNA for the CDR3: TGCAGTGCGAAGAACAGGGAAGGAAGCACAGATACGCAGTATTTT. It codes for CSAKNREGSTDTQYF.

This clonotype was found many times. The chain links TRBV7-2 to TRBJ2-7, with 14 bases aligning to TRBD2. From germline, CDR1 is SGHTA and CDR2 FQGNSA. This CDR3 is 16 amino acids long. The junction had 4 bases not matched to a gene; V was cut back by 3 bases and J by 3 bases. CDR3 protein: CASSFEGTSGSYEQYF. The DNA for the CDR3 is TGTGCCAGCAGCTTCGAAGGGACTAGCGGGAGCTACGAGCAGTACTTC.

This clonotype was found many times. V is TRBV5-8 and J is TRBJ1-1, with D maybe TRBD1 (5 bases). The germline V gene has CDR1 SGHTS and CDR2 YDEGEE. Trimming pared 4 bases from V and 5 bases from J, leaving 15 bases between. The CDR3 loop spans 14 amino acids. The DNA for the CDR3 is TGTGCCAGCAGCCCCCCGGGGGGTGGAACTGAAGCTTTCTTT. It specifies CASSPPGGGTEAFF. The full variable domain, completed using reference TRBV5-8 and TRBJ1-1, is EAGVTQSPTHLIKTRGQQATLRCSPISGHTSVYWYQQALGLGLQFLLWYDEGEERNRGNFPPRFSGRQFPNYSSELNVNALELEDSALYLCASSPPGGGTEAFFGQGTRLTVV.

This clonotype showed up many times. V and J are TRBV3-2 and TRBJ2-3; whether TRBD1, the table's D call, matches the DNA was not checked. TRBV3-2 is a pseudogene. The CDR3 runs to 16 residues. As DNA, the CDR3 is TGTGCCAGCAGCCAAGATGGGCCACCCCCGAGAGATACGCAGTATTTT. Residues: CASSQDGPPPRDTQYF.

This clonotype was seen a few times. The chain couples TRBV4-2 to TRBJ2-2; possibly TRBD1 for D (6 bases). The CDR3 sequence is 14 residues long. V was clipped by 8 bases and J by 1 base, with 11 bases between them. CDR1 is LGHNA, CDR2 YNFKEQ, per germline. CDR3 DNA: TGTGCCAGCCAAAAGGGACAGAACACCGGGGAGCTGTTTTTT. The encoded protein is CASQKGQNTGELFF.

At least ten counts were recorded for this clonotype. The CDR3 nucleotides are TGCAGTGCTACACCGGGACTAGCGGAGAACACAGATACGCAGTATTTT. Its translation is CSATPGLAENTDTQYF. The chain carries TRBV20-1 and TRBJ2-3; 11 nucleotides agree with TRBD2. V lost 4 bases, J lost 2 bases, and 8 bases stayed unmatched. The CDR3 contains 16 residues. Germline V gene data show CDR1 as DFQATT and CDR2 as SNEGSKA (reference sequence).

This clonotype was found many times. The CDR3, as DNA: TGTGCCAGCAGCCAAGATTGGACTAGCGGGAGTGTCACCGGGGAGCTGTTTTTT. Protein product: CASSQDWTSGSVTGELFF. The chain uses TRBV3-1 and TRBJ2-2; 13 nucleotides agree with TRBD2. CDR3 size: 18 residues. CDR1 and CDR2 (germline): LGHDT, YNNKEL (reference sequence). With V trimmed by 0 bases and J by 4 bases, 5 bases remained unmatched.

At least ten counts were recorded for this clonotype. The rearrangement uses TRBV5-1 and TRBJ2-7, with TRBD1 matching 9 bases. The germline V gene encodes CDR1 SGHRS and CDR2 YFSETQ. The CDR3 runs 13 residues. J was trimmed by 5 bases and V by 4 bases; bases with no gene match: 4. CDR3 in DNA: TGCGCCAGCAGCCCTGGACAGGGGAACGAGCAGTACTTC. It encodes CASSPGQGNEQYF.

A word on this clonotype: A far larger clone is one base from this, pointing to a likely read error. This chain joins TRBV11-2 and TRBJ2-7; 11 bases fit TRBD1. This CDR3 has 15 amino acids. The trim removed 5 bases at V and 7 bases at J, leaving 10 bases unmatched. Looked up from germline, CDR1 is SGHAT and CDR2 is FQNNGV. The chain's CDR3 is CASSQGTGGDNEQYF. CDR3 DNA sequence: TGTGCCAGCAGCCAAGGGACAGGGGGGGACAATGAGCAGTACTTC.

This clonotype came up many times. The genes are TRBV2 and TRBJ1-1; no definite D call. The CDR3 is 13 amino acids. Trimming took 5 bases from V and 2 from J, leaving 9 bases between them. Germline CDR1 reads SNHLY; CDR2 reads FYNNEI. CDR3 bases: TGTGCCAGCAGTACCGCAGGTAACACTGAAGCTTTCTTT. It encodes CASSTAGNTEAFF. The variable domain in full, with the rest retrieved from reference TRBV2 and TRBJ1-1, is EPEVTQTPSHQVTQMGQEVILRCVPISNHLYFYWYRQILGQKVEFLVSFYNNEISEKSEIFDDQFSVERPDGSNFTLKIRSTKLEDSAMYFCASSTAGNTEAFFGQGTRLTVV.

This clonotype was recorded at least ten times. The genes are TRBV9 and TRBJ2-3; D is undetermined. This CDR3 has 16 amino acids. CDR1 and CDR2 (germline): SGDLS, YYNGEE. Trimming left V 1 base short and J 4 bases short, with 16 bases between. The CDR3 nucleotides read TGTGCCAGCAGCGTAAGGTCAGGCCTCACCCCAGATACGCAGTATTTT. Translating it yields CASSVRSGLTPDTQYF.

The CDR3 is CASSQTGANTEAFF. Here the CDR3 DNA reads TGTGCCAGCAGCCAGACAGGGGCGAACACTGAAGCTTTCTTT. The chain has TRBV6-1 and TRBJ1-1, with 8 bases matching TRBD1. Germline V gene lookup returns CDR1 MNHNS and CDR2 SASEGT. Trimming removed 6 bases from V and 1 base from J; junction bases left unmatched: 4. The CDR3 has 14 residues.

Many counts were recorded for this clonotype. The CDR3, as DNA: TGTGCCAGCAGCTTATTGGCGGGGGCGGAGTACGAGCAGTACTTC. Residues: CASSLLAGAEYEQYF. This chain links TRBV7-3 with TRBJ2-7, with a tentative D call TRBD2 (7 bases). Germline lookup yields CDR1 SGHTA and CDR2 FQGTGA. This CDR3 is 15 amino acids long. V lost 2 bases and J lost 4, with 15 bases in between.

The V and J genes are TRBV5-6 and TRBJ1-2; no firm D call. The CDR3 spans 14 residues. Germline V gene lookup returns CDR1 SGHDT and CDR2 YYEEEE. Trimming cost V 2 bases and J 7 bases, with 15 bases left between them. The CDR3 DNA follows: TGTGCCAGCAGCTTCATTGAGAGGTTAGGTGGCTACACCTTC. Translation: CASSFIERLGGYTF.

About this clonotype: A far bigger clonotype differs at one base, so this is likely a read error. This chain links TRBV11-1 with TRBJ2-1, with TRBD2 matching 8 bases. Gene TRBJ2-5 matches the end of the DNA better, so the J call may be wrong. This CDR3 has 14 residues. Looked up from germline, CDR1 is SGHAT and CDR2 is FQDESV (reference sequence). CDR3 bases: TGTGCCAGCAGCTTTCCGGGACTAGATGAGGCCCAGTACTTC. Translation gives CASSFPGLDEAQYF.

This chain joins TRBV6-2 or TRBV6-3 and TRBJ1-5; a possible D gene is TRBD1 (5 bases). The CDR3 has 14 residues. The V gene lost 4 bases and the J gene lost 5 bases, with 12 bases spanning the gap. In germline, CDR1 is MNHEY, CDR2 SVGEGT. CDR3 in amino acids: CASSWGRQDQPQHF. In nucleotides, the CDR3 is TGTGCCAGCAGTTGGGGCCGCCAGGATCAGCCCCAGCATTTT.

This chain uses TRBV30 with TRBJ2-3; 9 bases are a match to TRBD1. Germline CDR1 and CDR2: GTSNPN and SVGIG (reference sequence). With V trimmed by 3 bases and J by 3 bases, 7 bases remained unmatched. The CDR3 spans 15 residues. The CDR3: CAWSLGQGTTDTQYF. CDR3 in DNA: TGTGCCTGGAGCCTCGGACAGGGGACAACAGATACGCAGTATTTT. The whole variable domain, remainder taken from reference TRBV30 and TRBJ2-3, is SQTIHQWPATLVQPVGSPLSLECTVEGTSNPNLYWYRQAAGRGLQLLFYSVGIGQISSEVPQNLSASRPQDRQFILSSKKLLLSDSGFYLCAWSLGQGTTDTQYFGPGTRLTVL.

The chain uses TRBV3-1 and TRBJ2-5; no clear D. Trimming removed 4 bases from V and 4 bases from J, with 13 bases in between. Germline V gene sequence: CDR1 LGHDT, CDR2 YNNKEL (reference sequence). The CDR3 sequence is 14 residues long. The CDR3 spells CASSPQIASETQYF. The CDR3, as DNA: TGTGCCAGCAGCCCACAAATAGCTTCAGAGACCCAGTACTTC.

The sample holds many counts of this clonotype. The chain uses TRBV29-1 and TRBJ1-1; D gene unclear. The germline V gene has CDR1 SQVTM and CDR2 ANQGSEA. V was cut by 2 bases and J by 0 bases, with 7 bases left in between. This CDR3 region has 13 residues. The CDR3 DNA reads TGCAGCGTTGAACAGCCTCTGAACACTGAAGCTTTCTTT. It codes for CSVEQPLNTEAFF. Full variable domain (missing parts from reference TRBV29-1 and TRBJ1-1): SAVISQKPSRDICQRGTSLTIQCQVDSQVTMMFWYRQQPGQSLTLIATANQGSEATYESGFVIDKFPISRPNLTFSTLTVSNMSPEDSSIYLCSVEQPLNTEAFFGQGTRLTVV.

This clonotype was detected ten times or more. The rearrangement links TRBV7-8 to TRBJ2-5; weak D call: TRBD2 (7 bases). The CDR3 runs 15 residues. CDR1 is SGHVS, CDR2 FQNEAQ, per germline. Deletions cut 3 bases from V and 4 bases from J, with 15 bases between. This CDR3 reads CASSFLLRGGETQYF. The CDR3, as DNA: TGTGCCAGCAGCTTCCTACTGAGGGGGGGAGAGACCCAGTACTTC.

Of note for this clonotype: A read error may be the cause here, since a much bigger clone is one base away. It is likely a read error, because the conserved phenylalanine at the end of the CDR3 is missing. This chain joins TRBV18 and TRBJ2-1; D possibly matches TRBD1 or TRBD2 (5 bases each). Trimming stripped 4 bases from V and 3 bases from J, with 7 bases between. The CDR3 has 13 residues. CDR1 is KGHSH, CDR2 LQKENI, per germline. In nucleotides, the CDR3 is TGTGCCAGCTCACTGGGGGACTACAATGAGCAGTTCTCC. It yields the protein CASSLGDYNEQFS.

Worth noting for this clonotype: This likely traces to a read error, being one base from a far larger clone. The gene calls are TRBV7-3 and TRBJ1-1; D remains ambiguous. The V end lost 2 bases, the J end lost 4 bases, and 11 bases lay between the germline ends. The germline CDR1 and CDR2 sequences are SGHTA and FQGTGA. This CDR3 contains 14 residues. CDR3 in DNA: TGTGCCAGCAGCTTAGGAGCCGAAAGCACTGAAGCTTTCTTT. It translates to CASSLGAESTEAFF.